The sample holds a few counts of the clone carrying this T cell receptor (beta chain). The antigen remains unidentified. V shed 8 bases, J shed 7 bases, and the junction held 16 bases outside the gene matches. Germline V gene lookup returns CDR1 SNHLY and CDR2 FYNNEI. The CDR3 spans 15 residues. This entry comes from a study of cytomegalovirus exposure and HLA in healthy donors. Study outcomes and limitations: Subsequent analysis showed first-cohort TCR clusters tending to co-occur in 120 or so validation repertoires.

Using immunoSEQ multiplex PCR, the repertoire was profiled, and TCRdb retains in-frame clones only, with some absent. The sample carries some 150,000 clones, about 88% recorded once. The material sequenced was PBMCs. This sequence was found in a woman under 30 in good health and CMV-seropositive. The chain uses TRBV2 and TRBJ1-1; TRBD1 aligns across 7 bases. DNA of the CDR3: TGTGCCAGCGCCATAATGGAGACAGGGTCGGGTGAAGCTTTCTTT. Protein sequence: CASAIMETGSGEAFF.